This passage covers 11 T cell receptor beta chains from one sample sequenced in a study of T cell responses to AZD1222 COVID-19 vaccine. The method was immunoSEQ multiplex PCR; TCRdb's version includes in-frame clones alone and lacks a portion of them. The table shows more than 95,000 clones, with around 89% occurring only once. This specimen was peripheral blood, taken on day 0 of AZD1222 vaccination. These receptors were obtained from an adult in good health.

The V gene is TRBV18, the J gene TRBJ2-7; TRBD2 aligns across 11 bases. Germline V gene sequence: CDR1 KGHSH, CDR2 LQKENI. This CDR3 region has 16 residues. Losses at the gene ends were 3 bases for V and 1 base for J; bases not matched to a gene: 5. CDR3 coding DNA: TGTGCCAGCTCACCCTTTAGCGGGAGGGTATCCTACGAGCAGTACTTC. This translates into CASSPFSGRVSYEQYF.

V usage is TRBV28 and J usage is TRBJ2-7, with 9 nucleotides matching TRBD1. In germline, CDR1 is MDHEN, CDR2 SYDVKM. CDR3 length: 15 amino acids. Unmatched junction bases numbered 10, after V lost 6 bases and J lost 4 bases. CDR3 coding DNA: TGTGCCAGCAGGTCCCCCGGGACAGGGTCTTACGAGCAGTACTTC. This codes for CASRSPGTGSYEQYF.

This clone was seen a handful of times. The rearrangement links TRBV27 to TRBJ1-6; the D gene is possibly TRBD1 (5 bases). The V gene lost 0 bases and the J gene lost 6 bases, with 18 bases spanning the gap. The germline gives CDR1 MNHEY, CDR2 SMNVEV (reference sequence). The CDR3 has 18 amino acids. The CDR3 here is CASSLSILGVGGNSPLHF. CDR3 bases: TGTGCCAGCAGTTTATCGATTTTGGGGGTCGGGGGTAATTCACCCCTCCACTTT.

This clone occurred once. The chain carries TRBV19 and TRBJ1-2; 11 positions agree with TRBD1. The CDR3 runs 16 residues. Germline V gives CDR1 LNHDA, CDR2 SQIVND (reference sequence). The J segment lost 8 bases and the V segment lost 6 bases, leaving 14 bases of the junction unmatched. CDR3 DNA sequence: TGTGCCAGTAGAGAAAACCCCCCGGGACAGGGGGGCGGCTACACCTTC. It yields the protein CASRENPPGQGGGYTF.

The sample holds one count of this clone. The chain uses TRBV2 and TRBJ1-2; D uncertain. Trimming took off 3 bases at V and 10 bases at J, with 9 bases between the two ends. The germline CDR1 and CDR2 sequences are SNHLY and FYNNEI. The CDR3 loop spans 11 amino acids. CDR3 nucleotide sequence: TGTGCCAGCAGTGAGAGAAAGGACTACACCTTC. Translated, it gives CASSERKDYTF.

The chain employs TRBV4-3 and TRBJ1-4, with TRBD1 matching over 9 bases. Trimming removed 1 base from V and 6 bases from J; junction bases left unmatched: 3. Germline V lookup: CDR1 LGHNA, CDR2 YSLEER. The CDR3 totals 15 residues. The CDR3 loop reads CASSQADRGDEKLFF. DNA for the CDR3: TGCGCCAGCAGCCAAGCCGACAGGGGGGATGAAAAACTGTTTTTT.

CDR3 nucleotides: TGTGCCAGCAGTCCGACGTGGAACATTCAGTACTTC. This codes for CASSPTWNIQYF. This chain joins TRBV28 and TRBJ2-4; unclear D gene. The ends were cut back, 5 bases at V and 7 bases at J, with 9 bases in the middle. CDR3 length equals 12 residues. Per germline, CDR1 MDHEN and CDR2 SYDVKM.

The chain links TRBV1 to TRBJ1-4. TRBV1 counts as a pseudogene. The CDR3 spans 14 residues. Here the CDR3 DNA reads TGCACCAGCAGCACCCACGGGCCCTCGAGAGGACTGTTTTTT. The encoded protein is CTSSTHGPSRGLFF.

The V gene is TRBV7-2, the J gene TRBJ2-5, with 11 bases fitting TRBD2. From germline, CDR1 is SGHTA and CDR2 FQGNSA. The CDR3 is 15 residues long. V lost 0 bases, J lost 3 bases, and 0 bases stayed unmatched. The CDR3 spells CASSLAGLAEETQYF. The CDR3 nucleotides are TGTGCCAGCAGCTTAGCGGGACTAGCGGAAGAGACCCAGTACTTC.

This clone was observed once. The chain links TRBV28 to TRBJ1-1; TRBD1 agrees at 7 bases. This CDR3 comprises 13 residues. Germline CDR1 reads MDHEN; CDR2 reads SYDVKM. Losses at the gene ends were 10 bases for V and 3 bases for J; bases not matched to a gene: 8. In DNA form, the CDR3 reads TGTGCCATCCAGGGGGGGACGGACACTGAAGCTTTCTTT. Its translation is CAIQGGTDTEAFF.

The rearrangement links TRBV27 to TRBJ2-7; 9 bases are shared with TRBD1. The V and J ends lost 3 bases and 7 bases, in that order; junction bases with no gene match: 7. Germline CDR1 MNHEY, CDR2 SMNVEV (reference sequence). The CDR3 sequence is 14 residues long. This CDR3 is CASSFSGTGWEQYF. The DNA for the CDR3 is TGTGCCAGCAGTTTTTCCGGGACAGGGTGGGAGCAGTACTTC.